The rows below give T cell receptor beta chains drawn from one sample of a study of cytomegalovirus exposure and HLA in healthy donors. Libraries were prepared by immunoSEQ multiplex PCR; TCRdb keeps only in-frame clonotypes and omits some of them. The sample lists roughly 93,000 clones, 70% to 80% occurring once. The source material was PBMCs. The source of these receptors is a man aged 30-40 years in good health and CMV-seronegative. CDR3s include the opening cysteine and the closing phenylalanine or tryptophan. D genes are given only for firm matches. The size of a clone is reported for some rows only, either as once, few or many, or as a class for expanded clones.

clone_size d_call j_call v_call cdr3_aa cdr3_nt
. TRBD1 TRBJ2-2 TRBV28 CASSLSTGGGTGELFF TGTGCCAGCAGTTTATCGACAGGGGGCGGCACCGGGGAGCTGTTTTTT
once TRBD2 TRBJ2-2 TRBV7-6 CASSSAGLNTGELFF TGTGCCAGCAGCTCAGCGGGGCTGAACACCGGGGAGCTGTTTTTT
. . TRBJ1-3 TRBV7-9 CASSPTSAGHTIYF TGTGCCAGCAGCCCGACAAGCGCGGGACACACCATATATTTT
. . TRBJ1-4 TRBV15 CATSREQGVNEKLFF TGTGCCACCAGCAGAGAACAGGGCGTTAATGAAAAACTGTTTTTT
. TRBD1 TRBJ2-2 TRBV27 CASTAPWDRGGTGELFF TGTGCCAGCACCGCCCCCTGGGACAGGGGAGGGACCGGGGAGCTGTTTTTT
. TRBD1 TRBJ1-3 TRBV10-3 CAISGQGIGNTIYF TGTGCCATCAGTGGACAGGGAATTGGAAACACCATATATTTT
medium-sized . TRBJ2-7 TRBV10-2 CASSETASSYEQYF TGCGCCAGCAGTGAGACAGCCTCGTCCTACGAGCAGTACTTC
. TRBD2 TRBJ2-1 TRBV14 CASSHPGGNEQFF TGTGCCAGCAGCCATCCGGGGGGGAATGAGCAGTTCTTC
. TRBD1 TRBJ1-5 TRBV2 CASSERGGQGPNSNQPQHF TGTGCCAGCAGTGAAAGAGGGGGACAGGGACCAAATAGCAATCAGCCCCAGCATTTT
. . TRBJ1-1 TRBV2 CASRDGGRKRNTEAFF TGTGCCAGCAGGGATGGGGGCCGCAAAAGGAACACTGAAGCTTTCTTT
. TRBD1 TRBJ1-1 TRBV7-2 CASSLEQGTEAFF TGTGCCAGCAGCTTAGAACAGGGGACTGAAGCTTTCTTT
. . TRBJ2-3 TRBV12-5 CASGFLPEDTQYF TGTGCTAGTGGTTTTCTGCCCGAGGATACGCAGTATTTT
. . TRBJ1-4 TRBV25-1 CASSERPLGEKLFF TGTGCCAGCAGTGAGAGGCCCTTGGGTGAAAAACTGTTTTTT
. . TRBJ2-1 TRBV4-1 CASSQGSPRGQFF TGCGCCAGCAGCCAAGGGTCGCCTCGGGGGCAGTTCTTC
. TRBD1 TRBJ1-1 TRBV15 CATRTSLLEQGEAEAFF TGTGCCACCCGGACCTCACTCCTTGAACAGGGGGAAGCTGAAGCTTTCTTT
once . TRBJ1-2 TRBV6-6 CASSPDRSGTYGYTF TGTGCCAGCAGCCCAGACAGGTCCGGAACTTATGGCTACACCTTC
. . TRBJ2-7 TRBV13 CASSLARGERSGEQYF TGTGCCAGCAGCTTAGCCAGGGGCGAAAGGTCTGGGGAGCAGTACTTC
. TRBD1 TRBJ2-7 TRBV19 CASSRRDRDSYEQYF TGTGCCAGTAGTCGCCGGGACAGGGACTCCTACGAGCAGTACTTC
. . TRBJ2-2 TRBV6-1 CASRKGLAVGELFF TGTGCCAGCAGAAAGGGACTGGCTGTTGGGGAGCTGTTTTTT
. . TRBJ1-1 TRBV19 CASSLRVMNTEAFF TGTGCCAGTAGCCTCAGGGTAATGAACACTGAAGCTTTCTTT
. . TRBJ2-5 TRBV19 CASRDVGGEETQYF TGTGCCAGTAGGGACGTAGGGGGAGAAGAGACCCAGTACTTC
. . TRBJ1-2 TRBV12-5 CASGFHGGKGGYTF TGTGCTAGTGGTTTCCATGGGGGCAAAGGCGGCTACACCTTC
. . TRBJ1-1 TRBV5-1 CASSRNTEAFF TGCGCCAGCAGCCGGAACACTGAAGCTTTCTTT
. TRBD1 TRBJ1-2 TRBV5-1 CASSDKGASNYGYTF TGCGCCAGCAGTGACAAGGGGGCTTCGAACTATGGCTACACCTTC
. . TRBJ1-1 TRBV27 CASNPRGPRNTEAFF TGTGCCAGCAACCCAAGAGGGCCGCGGAACACTGAAGCTTTCTTT